These T cell receptor beta chains were read from a single sample in a study of cytomegalovirus exposure and HLA in healthy donors. Generated by immunoSEQ multiplex PCR, the TCRdb table keeps only in-frame clones and is missing some. Found here are about 200,000 clones, approximately 80% of them singletons; the top ten hold 0.71%. The sample consisted of PBMCs. The receptors shown here come from a boy aged 2-15 years in good health and CMV-seronegative. CDR3s include the opening cysteine and the closing phenylalanine or tryptophan. Fields, in order: D gene, clone size, V gene, J gene, CDR3 protein, CDR3 DNA. D genes are given only for firm matches. A row's size may be missing; if present it is once, few, many or a size class.

NA	NA	TRBV9	TRBJ1-2	CASSVAQVTNYGYTF	TGTGCCAGCAGCGTAGCTCAGGTGACTAACTATGGCTACACCTTC
TRBD1	NA	TRBV11-3	TRBJ2-1	CASSLGQGVDEQFF	TGTGCCAGCAGCTTAGGACAGGGTGTCGATGAGCAGTTCTTC
TRBD1	NA	TRBV7-3	TRBJ2-5	CASSTGVRETQYF	TGTGCCAGCAGCACAGGGGTCCGGGAGACCCAGTACTTC
NA	once	TRBV13	TRBJ2-1	CASNAETGVFNEQFF	TGTGCCAGCAACGCAGAGACGGGGGTATTCAATGAGCAGTTCTTC
NA	NA	TRBV28	TRBJ2-7	CASSLMGNEQYF	TGTGCCAGCAGTTTAATGGGCAACGAGCAGTACTTC
TRBD1	NA	TRBV6-5	TRBJ1-1	CAIRDEGQWNTEAFF	TGTGCCATCAGGGACGAGGGACAGTGGAACACTGAAGCTTTCTTT
TRBD2	NA	TRBV5-1	TRBJ2-3	CASTERTSGHTDTQYF	TGCGCCAGCACCGAACGGACTAGCGGACACACAGATACGCAGTATTTT
TRBD1	NA	TRBV5-8	TRBJ2-2	CASSTGQGLSGTGELFF	TGTGCCAGCAGCACCGGACAGGGTTTATCGGGCACCGGGGAGCTGTTTTTT
TRBD2	NA	TRBV19	TRBJ2-1	CASSIVTSGGLSSYNEQFF	TGTGCCAGTAGTATTGTTACTAGCGGGGGGCTGAGCTCCTACAATGAGCAGTTCTTC
NA	NA	TRBV5-6	TRBJ1-2	CASSFPSNTYGYTF	TGTGCCAGCAGCTTTCCATCAAACACGTATGGCTACACCTTC
NA	NA	TRBV7-6	TRBJ2-7	CASSFSAGPHGGEQYF	TGTGCCAGCAGCTTTTCCGCGGGACCCCACGGTGGCGAGCAGTACTTC
TRBD2	NA	TRBV18	TRBJ2-1	CASSGDGGRPGNEQFF	TGTGCCAGCTCAGGGGACGGCGGGAGGCCAGGGAATGAGCAGTTCTTC
NA	once	TRBV9	TRBJ2-5	CASSVEYGGTQYF	TGTGCCAGCAGCGTAGAGTACGGGGGGACCCAGTACTTC
NA	NA	TRBV7-8	TRBJ2-7	CASSPSPIYEQYF	TGTGCCAGCAGCCCAAGTCCTATCTACGAGCAGTACTTC
NA	NA	TRBV4-1	TRBJ2-3	CASSQPTQKAGDTQYF	TGCGCCAGCAGCCAGCCTACCCAGAAAGCGGGAGATACGCAGTATTTT
NA	NA	TRBV6-1	TRBJ1-2	CASSEATTNYGYTF	TGTGCCAGCAGTGAGGCGACTACTAACTATGGCTACACCTTC